The 30 T cell receptor beta chains reported below all come from one sample, sequenced in a study of PD-1 blockade in classical Hodgkin lymphoma. The time point denotes: cycle 4 day 1 (C4D1), after more than five weeks of nivolumab. Relapse after autologous stem cell transplantation occurred in every patient, and brentuximab vedotin exposure varied. Sequenced by immunoSEQ multiplex PCR; TCRdb stores in-frame clones only, minus some. The data hold over 15,000 clones, with less than 75% observed a single time. The starting material was peripheral blood mononuclear cells (PBMCs), obtained before the fourth cycle of nivolumab. Every receptor here comes from a human donor with classical Hodgkin lymphoma.

The chain carries TRBV28 and TRBJ2-1, with 9 bases aligning to TRBD1. The CDR3 is made up of 16 amino acids. V shed 5 bases and J 5 bases; nucleotides not matched to a gene: 10. Germline V gives CDR1 MDHEN, CDR2 SYDVKM. In DNA form, the CDR3 reads TGTGCCAGCAGTCTCGGGCCGGGACAGGGAAACAATGAGCAGTTCTTC. This codes for CASSLGPGQGNNEQFF.

This clone showed up just once. The rearrangement joins TRBV23-1 to TRBJ1-1; maybe TRBD1 (6 bases). TRBV23-1 is reported as an ORF; its role is uncertain. V was pared by 0 bases and J by 6 bases, with 14 bases between. The CDR3 is 15 amino acids. The CDR3 nucleotides read TGCGCCAGCAGTCAATCGAACAGGGTGCTGGCTGAAGCTTTCTTT. Protein product: CASSQSNRVLAEAFF.

The chain couples TRBV7-8 to TRBJ1-3; D uncertain. V dropped 1 base and J dropped 8 bases, with 21 bases sitting between them. This CDR3 region has 17 residues. From germline, CDR1 is SGHVS and CDR2 FQNEAQ. This CDR3 reads CASSLESLGLTADTIYF. CDR3 nucleotides: TGTGCCAGCAGCTTAGAATCCCTCGGACTCACGGCGGACACCATATATTTT. Full variable domain (rest looked up from reference TRBV7-8 and TRBJ1-3): GAGVSQSPRYKVAKRGQDVALRCDPISGHVSLFWYQQALGQGPEFLTYFQNEAQLDKSGLPSDRFFAERPEGSVSTLKIQRTQQEDSAVYLCASSLESLGLTADTIYFGEGSWLTVV.

In this sample, this clone turned up a few times. The chain recombines TRBV16 with TRBJ2-7; no definite D call. The CDR3 is 14 amino acids. V shed 5 bases and J shed 2 bases, with 13 bases lying between them. Looked up from germline, CDR1 is KGHSY and CDR2 is FQNENV. The CDR3 DNA sequence: TGTGCCAGCAGCGGCCAAGATTTCCCCTACGAGCAGTACTTC. It encodes CASSGQDFPYEQYF.

The chain couples TRBV7-8 to TRBJ2-1; 12 nucleotides match TRBD2. Germline assignment: CDR1 SGHVS and CDR2 FQNEAQ. The V gene end was trimmed by 1 base and the J gene end by 4 bases; junction bases not matched to a gene: 8. There are 18 residues in the CDR3. CDR3: CASSLGASGRVLYNEQFF. CDR3 DNA sequence: TGTGCCAGCAGCTTAGGGGCTAGCGGGAGGGTTCTATACAATGAGCAGTTCTTC.

This CDR3 reads CASSDSGSYGYTF. The CDR3 coding sequence is TGTGCCAGCAGTGATTCAGGGTCCTATGGCTACACCTTC. The chain couples TRBV2 to TRBJ1-2, with D possibly matching TRBD1 (5 bases). The V end lost 3 bases, the J end lost 4 bases, and 9 bases lay between the germline ends. The CDR3 contains 13 residues. Germline CDR1 and CDR2: SNHLY and FYNNEI.

This clone has more than one count but fewer than ten. The chain combines TRBV27 with TRBJ1-1; D perhaps matches TRBD1 (6 bases). The CDR3 consists of 15 residues. V was trimmed by 2 bases and J by 5 bases, leaving 15 bases between them. The V gene's germline CDR1 is MNHEY and CDR2 SMNVEV (reference sequence). CDR3 region: CASSLIGGLGTEAFF. The CDR3 nucleotides read TGTGCCAGCAGTTTAATCGGGGGGCTGGGGACTGAAGCTTTCTTT.

The V gene is TRBV27, the J gene TRBJ2-3; possible D gene TRBD1, 6 bases. Germline-derived CDR1 and CDR2 are MNHEY and SMNVEV (reference sequence). Trimming left V 5 bases short and J 1 base short, with 10 bases between. The CDR3 is 14 residues long. CDR3 bases: TGTGCCAGCAGTAGCGCAGGGGGCACAGATACGCAGTATTTT. Translated: CASSSAGGTDTQYF.

This chain connects TRBV5-1 to TRBJ2-2; TRBD2 matches 8 bases. V shed 0 bases and J 6 bases; nucleotides not matched to a gene: 4. The germline V gene encodes CDR1 SGHRS and CDR2 YFSETQ. CDR3 length: 15 residues. CDR3 sequence: CASSLDGRASGELFF. The CDR3 nucleotides are TGCGCCAGCAGCTTGGACGGGAGGGCCTCCGGGGAGCTGTTTTTT.

V gene TRBV11-2 combines with J gene TRBJ2-7, with D possibly matching TRBD1 (6 bases). The CDR3 is 14 residues long. Germline assignment: CDR1 SGHAT and CDR2 FQNNGV. V dropped 1 base and J dropped 4 bases, with 11 bases sitting between them. This chain's CDR3 is CASSLVGRGYEQYF. CDR3 nucleotide sequence: TGTGCCAGCAGCTTAGTGGGCAGGGGTTACGAGCAGTACTTC.

The CDR3 region is CASSQAASGMAEAFF. In DNA form, the CDR3 reads TGCGCCAGCAGCCAGGCTGCCTCAGGGATGGCTGAAGCTTTCTTT. The chain is built from TRBV4-1 and TRBJ1-1; perhaps TRBD1 as D (5 bases). This CDR3 contains 15 residues. Germline V gene sequence: CDR1 MGHRA, CDR2 YSYEKL. V lost 3 bases and J 6 bases, leaving 17 bases between the germline ends.

The V and J genes are TRBV5-1 and TRBJ2-3; 11 bases match TRBD2. After removal of 4 bases from V and 5 bases from J, the junction contained 6 bases not matched to a gene. The CDR3 extends over 15 amino acids. The germline gives CDR1 SGHRS, CDR2 YFSETQ. CDR3 region: CASSVSGRELDTQYF. CDR3 sequence (DNA): TGCGCCAGCAGCGTTAGCGGGAGGGAACTAGATACGCAGTATTTT. Filled out from reference TRBV5-1 and TRBJ2-3, the complete variable domain reads KAGVTQTPRYLIKTRGQQVTLSCSPISGHRSVSWYQQTPGQGLQFLFEYFSETQRNKGNFPGRFSGRQFSNSRSEMNVSTLELGDSALYLCASSVSGRELDTQYFGPGTRLTVL.

The chain is built from TRBV6-4 and TRBJ2-4; D is ambiguous. The length of the CDR3 is 14 residues. Germline V gene sequence: CDR1 MRHNA, CDR2 SNTAGT. Trimming took off 0 bases at V and 2 bases at J, with 5 bases between the two ends. The CDR3 DNA reads TGTGCCAGCAGTGACTCGATGACCAAAAACATTCAGTACTTC. Residues: CASSDSMTKNIQYF.

For this clone: One end of the junction fails to match germline, which may point to a read error. The J gene is TRBJ2-7, the V gene TRBV5-1, with TRBD1 matching 7 bases. This CDR3 is built from 14 residues. Germline V lookup: CDR1 SGHRS, CDR2 YFSETQ. The CDR3 nucleotides read TGTGCCAGCAGCGCGACGGGACAGCCCTACGAGCAGTACTTC. Translating gives CASSATGQPYEQYF.

The chain carries TRBV5-6 and TRBJ2-7; 12 bases agree with TRBD1. The V gene's germline CDR1 is SGHDT and CDR2 YYEEEE. V shed 3 bases and J 6 bases; nucleotides not matched to a gene: 7. This CDR3 spans 15 amino acids. The CDR3 bases are TGTGCCAGCAGCTGGCGCCGGGACAGGGGGCCCGAGCAGTACTTC. Translating gives CASSWRRDRGPEQYF.

This clone was observed a single time. J is TRBJ2-4 and V is TRBV9; TRBD1 aligns across 8 bases. CDR1 is SGDLS and CDR2 is YYNGEE in the germline V gene. Losses at the gene ends were 0 bases for V and 4 bases for J; bases not matched to a gene: 6. This CDR3 is built from 16 residues. For the CDR3, the DNA is TGTGCCAGCAGCGTAGATGGGGGGACAGGTAAAAACATTCAGTACTTC. Amino acid sequence: CASSVDGGTGKNIQYF.

The chain has TRBV28 and TRBJ1-2; 7 positions match TRBD1. The germline V gene has CDR1 MDHEN and CDR2 SYDVKM. V trimming: 7 bases; J trimming: 6 bases; junction bases outside the gene matches: 14. This CDR3 spans 15 amino acids. CDR3 DNA sequence: TGTGCCAGCAATCGACTTGTAGACAGGGTCGATGGCTACACCTTC. Amino acid sequence: CASNRLVDRVDGYTF.

This clone was observed once. The V call is TRBV4-1, the J call TRBJ2-7; TRBD1 aligns across 7 bases. The CDR3 runs to 15 residues. The V segment lost 1 base and the J segment 3 bases; nucleotides outside the gene matches: 6. Germline V gene lookup returns CDR1 MGHRA and CDR2 YSYEKL. The CDR3 DNA sequence: TGCGCCAGCAGCCAAGTCCTTGGACAGGTCTACGAGCAGTACTTC. Encoded protein: CASSQVLGQVYEQYF.

The rearrangement joins TRBV7-8 to TRBJ2-5, with 8 bases fitting TRBD2. Judging by the DNA end, TRBJ2-7 fits better; the J call may be wrong. Germline V gives CDR1 SGHVS, CDR2 FQNEAQ. The CDR3 has 17 residues. CDR3 in DNA: TGTGCCAGCAGCTTAGGGATCGGGGGACTAGATCAGTACGAGCAGTACTTC. Translated, it gives CASSLGIGGLDQYEQYF.

This clone was found once. The chain joins TRBV28 to TRBJ1-1; the D is unclear. CDR1 and CDR2 from the germline V gene are MDHEN and SYDVKM. The CDR3 loop spans 14 amino acids. Trimming took 3 bases from V and 0 from J, leaving 8 bases between them. The CDR3 sequence: CASSFSSMNTEAFF. Written as DNA, the CDR3 is TGTGCCAGCAGTTTTTCCAGCATGAACACTGAAGCTTTCTTT.

J is TRBJ2-3 and V is TRBV6-4, with TRBD2 matching 7 bases. Germline V gene data show CDR1 as MRHNA and CDR2 as SNTAGT. The CDR3 consists of 17 residues. The junction had 9 bases not matched to a gene; V was cut back by 0 bases and J by 3 bases. The CDR3 loop is CASSDSWASGETDTQYF. The CDR3 bases are TGTGCCAGCAGTGACTCGTGGGCTAGCGGTGAAACAGATACGCAGTATTTT.

This chain uses TRBV5-4 with TRBJ2-7; TRBD2 matches 10 bases. Germline V gene lookup returns CDR1 SGHNT and CDR2 YYREEE (reference sequence). The CDR3 covers 16 residues. J lost 2 bases, V lost 2 bases, and 7 bases had no gene match. The CDR3 nucleotides read TGTGCCAGCAGCTTCGAAAGCGGGAGGGCGGCCTACGAGCAGTACTTC. The encoded protein is CASSFESGRAAYEQYF.

This clone was found a few times. The chain carries TRBV4-1 and TRBJ2-7, with TRBD1 matching over 9 bases. Germline V CDR1 and CDR2: MGHRA, YSYEKL. V was clipped by 5 bases and J by 4 bases; unmatched bases: 9. CDR3 length: 15 residues. The CDR3 DNA follows: TGCGCCAGCAGCTTGGGACAGGGATATTCTTACGAGCAGTACTTC. Encoded protein: CASSLGQGYSYEQYF.

The chain is built from TRBV27 and TRBJ2-2; TRBD1 aligns across 7 bases. V was clipped by 6 bases and J by 6 bases; unmatched bases: 4. This CDR3 region has 13 residues. Germline-derived CDR1 and CDR2 are MNHEY and SMNVEV (reference sequence). CDR3 region: CASRLTGSGELFF. In nucleotides, the CDR3 is TGTGCCAGCAGGTTGACAGGGTCCGGGGAGCTGTTTTTT.

CDR3 residues: CASSYSSSGMTYEQYF. In DNA, the CDR3 is TGTGCCAGCAGTTACTCCTCTAGCGGGATGACCTACGAGCAGTACTTC. The chain recombines TRBV6-6 with TRBJ2-7; 9 bases agree with TRBD2. Unmatched junction bases numbered 5, after V lost 0 bases and J lost 2 bases. This CDR3 is 16 amino acids long. In germline, CDR1 is MNHNY, CDR2 SVGAGI (reference sequence).

V and J are TRBV28 and TRBJ1-2, with D hard to call. CDR3 length: 14 residues. Germline CDR1 MDHEN, CDR2 SYDVKM. The V gene lost 3 bases and the J gene lost 7 bases, with 15 bases spanning the gap. DNA for the CDR3: TGTGCCAGCAGTTTTGGATCCGGGATCTCTGGCTACACCTTC. Protein: CASSFGSGISGYTF.

This clone was found a few times. The rearrangement links TRBV7-6 to TRBJ2-1; a weak D match, TRBD2 (6 bases). V lost 4 bases and J lost 10, with 11 bases in between. The V gene's germline CDR1 is SGHVS and CDR2 FNYEAQ. CDR3 length: 12 residues. The CDR3 loop is CASSWAGGEQFF. CDR3 DNA sequence: TGTGCCAGCAGCTGGGCTGGGGGGGAGCAGTTCTTC.

V and J are TRBV6-5 and TRBJ1-1; D ambiguous. The germline CDR1 and CDR2 sequences are MNHEY and SVGAGI. V lost 5 bases to trimming and J lost 5 bases, with 12 bases between them. The CDR3 runs to 13 residues. CDR3 DNA sequence: TGTGCCAGCAGTCAGACGGATACGACTGAAGCTTTCTTT. This translates into CASSQTDTTEAFF.

V gene TRBV11-2 combines with J gene TRBJ1-5, with 7 positions matching TRBD1. The trim removed 3 bases at V and 3 bases at J, leaving 2 bases unmatched. This CDR3 spans 14 amino acids. Per the germline V gene, CDR1 is SGHAT and CDR2 is FQNNGV. The CDR3, as DNA: TGTGCCAGCAGCTTGGGACAGTTCAATCAGCCCCAGCATTTT. The encoded protein is CASSLGQFNQPQHF.

The sample holds a few counts of this clone. The chain couples TRBV29-1 to TRBJ2-7, with a possible D match to TRBD1 (7 bases). Per germline, CDR1 SQVTM and CDR2 ANQGSEA. The CDR3 is 15 residues long. With 5 bases removed from V and 4 bases from J, the gap between germline ends came to 21 bases. Here the CDR3 reads CSVSGGQNPSYEQYF. The CDR3 nucleotides are TGCAGCGTTTCCGGGGGACAGAATCCGAGTTACGAGCAGTACTTC.